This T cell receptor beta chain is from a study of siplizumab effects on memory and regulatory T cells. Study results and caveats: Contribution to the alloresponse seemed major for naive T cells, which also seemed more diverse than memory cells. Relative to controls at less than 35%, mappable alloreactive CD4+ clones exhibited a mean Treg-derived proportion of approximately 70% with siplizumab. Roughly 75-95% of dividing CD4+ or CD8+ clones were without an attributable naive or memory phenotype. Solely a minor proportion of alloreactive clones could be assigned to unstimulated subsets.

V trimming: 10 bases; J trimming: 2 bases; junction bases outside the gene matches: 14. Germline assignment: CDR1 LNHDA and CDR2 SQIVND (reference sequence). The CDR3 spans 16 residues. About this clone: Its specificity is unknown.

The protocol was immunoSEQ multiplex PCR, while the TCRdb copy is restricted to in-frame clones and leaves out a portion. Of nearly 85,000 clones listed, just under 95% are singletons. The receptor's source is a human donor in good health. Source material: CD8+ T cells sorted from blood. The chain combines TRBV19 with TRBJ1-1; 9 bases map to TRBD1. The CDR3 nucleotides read TGTGCCACGACTTTAACAGGGGGCCGGTCTAACACTGAAGCTTTCTTT. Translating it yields CATTLTGGRSNTEAFF.